This entry lists 6 T cell receptor beta chains sequenced from one sample in a study of T cells in Graves' hyperthyroidism and ophthalmopathy. Amplified TCR beta CDR3 regions derived from RNA transcripts. HTBI primers drove first-round RT-PCR of the TCR CDR3. TCRdb ran MiXCR on the multiplex PCR reads and lists one entry per CDR3 protein. The sample consists of 390,000 or so distinct CDR3 sequences, about 15% of them appearing once. Sequences were obtained from blood. These receptors originate from a man aged 18 to 30 with Graves' ophthalmopathy.

The sample holds many counts of this clonotype. The rearrangement links TRBV15 to TRBJ2-7, with TRBD1 as a possible D gene (6 bases). The CDR3 totals 15 residues. The V end was cut by 4 bases, the J end by 0 bases, with 13 bases between. Germline-derived CDR1 and CDR2 are LNHNV and YYDKDF (reference sequence). CDR3 sequence: CATSTSGQSSYEQYF. DNA for the CDR3: TGTGCCACCAGCACCTCAGGACAGAGCTCCTACGAGCAGTACTTC.

In regard to this clonotype: A read error may explain this, as a much larger clone is one base away. This rearrangement joins TRBV6-1 to TRBJ2-7; D unclear. TRBJ2-1 matches the DNA end more closely, so the J call is doubtful. The CDR3 covers 14 residues. The germline V gene encodes CDR1 MNHNS and CDR2 SASEGT. For the CDR3, the DNA is TGTGCCAGCAGTGAGGGTGGGGAAGCCTACGAGCAGTTCTTC. This translates into CASSEGGEAYEQFF.

J is TRBJ1-2 and V is TRBV19; the D is unclear. The CDR3 loop spans 15 amino acids. Trimming removed 3 bases from V and 4 bases from J, with 15 bases in between. Germline V gives CDR1 LNHDA, CDR2 SQIVND (reference sequence). This chain's CDR3 is CASSIEDGSSYGYTF. The CDR3 DNA sequence: TGTGCCAGTAGTATTGAGGACGGGTCCAGCTATGGCTACACCTTC.

The chain links TRBV19 to TRBJ1-1; D unresolved. The CDR3 is made up of 13 amino acids. Trimming removed 6 bases from V and 0 bases from J, with 8 bases in between. Germline V gives CDR1 LNHDA, CDR2 SQIVND (reference sequence). CDR3 in amino acids: CASRWTVNTEAFF. Here the CDR3 DNA reads TGTGCCAGTAGATGGACCGTGAACACTGAAGCTTTCTTT. Looking up the rest from reference TRBV19 and TRBJ1-1 gives the full variable domain: DGGITQSPKYLFRKEGQNVTLSCEQNLNHDAMYWYRQDPGQGLRLIYYSQIVNDFQKGDIAEGYSVSREKKESFPLTVTSAQKNPTAFYLCASRWTVNTEAFFGQGTRLTVV.

The gene calls are TRBV19 and TRBJ1-2; 7 bases align to TRBD1. Trimming cost V 10 bases and J 5 bases; bases outside gene matches: 19. CDR3 length: 16 residues. Germline CDR1 and CDR2: LNHDA and SQIVND (reference sequence). The CDR3 sequence: CATTRPTGQYQYGYTF. The CDR3 DNA sequence: TGTGCCACTACCCGACCGACAGGGCAGTACCAGTATGGCTACACCTTC.

This clonotype has ten or more counts. The V and J genes are TRBV2 and TRBJ2-1; D possibly corresponds to TRBD1 (6 bases). The CDR3 loop spans 14 amino acids. V lost 4 bases and J lost 4, with 11 bases in between. In germline, CDR1 is SNHLY, CDR2 FYNNEI. The DNA for the CDR3 is TGTGCCAGCAGTGGGGCAGGGGAGTACAATGAGCAGTTCTTC. Translating it yields CASSGAGEYNEQFF.